The entry below describes one TCR beta chain. Its cognate antigen is unknown. The entry originates in a study of CD8+ T cells in alopecia areata. The study, taken as a whole, reports: Higher clonality was seen in lesional scalp than in normal scalp, especially in alopecia totalis/universalis. Compared with mice, patients displayed less clear TCR sharing, possibly for HLA-related reasons.

The germline CDR1 and CDR2 sequences are SGDLS and YYNGEE. The CDR3 extends over 15 amino acids. The V gene lost 0 bases and the J gene lost 4 bases, with 10 bases spanning the gap. Following RNA extraction, reverse transcription yielded cDNA that acted as the sequencing template. Using immunoSEQ multiplex PCR, the repertoire was profiled, and TCRdb retains in-frame clones only, with some absent. This sample carries 200,000 to 250,000 clones, about three fifths of them seen once, and the ten largest clones take 0.45%. Patients with alopecia areata provided lesional scalp punch biopsies as well as peripheral blood.

Material: CD4+ T cells sorted from blood, obtained at week 0. This TCR was sampled from a human donor with alopecia areata. This chain uses TRBV9 with TRBJ2-2; D is undetermined. The CDR3 bases are TGTGCCAGCAGCGTAGCATACGGGCCCACCGGGGAGCTGTTTTTT. Translated, it gives CASSVAYGPTGELFF.